This entry is about one T cell receptor beta chain. This clonotype was seen repeatedly, ten times or more. Its recognized antigen is unknown. There are no base qualities to consult, and no much larger clone falls within one base. The CDR3 numbers 13 residues from cysteine through phenylalanine. CDR3 DNA is the only sequence kept; it has 39 bases, read in frame from the first base. This sample is part of a study of CD8 T cells in ankylosing spondylitis (dated by TCRdb to 2016 to 2017). In terms of the full investigation: The study set out to find disease-linked TCR variants by profiling T cell receptor beta repertoires in ankylosing spondylitis patients and healthy donors. In total, the full study cohort was made up of about 110 healthy donors and approximately 27 ankylosing spondylitis patients. Peripheral blood was sampled, and synovial fluid was additionally collected from ankylosing spondylitis patients.

What the work shows at the level of the full study, not this receptor alone: In peripheral blood, the disease-linked clones were found at relatively low frequencies and had a CD8+ phenotype. Blood from ankylosing spondylitis patients appeared to be characterized by a TCR beta motif made up of seven or eight highly homologous amino acid variants. Some TCR beta motif variants had previously been reported in synovial fluid and blood of reactive arthritis patients, which suggested common disease-initiation mechanisms. The disease-linked clones were reported to be significantly enriched in matched synovial fluid samples from ankylosing spondylitis patients.

Sequencer: Illumina HiSeq 2500. TCR beta libraries were prepared by quantitative 5'-RACE with molecular barcodes. In the original analysis: To identify disease-linked TCR variants, a new computational method was used, one built on a probabilistic model of VDJ rearrangement. TCRdb trimmed public reads at Q25 via fastp, called clones via MiXCR and kept in-frame beta chains. Each entry merges the rows of one CDR3 protein and shows their most common DNA and genes. The V and J calls and clone size come from TCRdb's table, not from the authors' own analysis. This sample comprises several thousand distinct CDR3 sequences, around 2.3% of them detected only once. The ten largest clones add up to approximately 55% of the sample.

This sequence was found in a male donor with ankylosing spondylitis or in good health (not recorded which). Sample: blood, either unsorted or a sorted T cell fraction (not recorded which). Recombination linked TRBV21-1 to TRBJ2-1; the DNA was not compared with TRBD1, the D call given in the table. TRBV21-1 is described as a pseudogene. CDR3 protein: CASPSGTSNEQFF. The bases are TGTGCCAGCCCATCCGGGACTAGCAATGAGCAGTTCTTC.